Listed below are T cell receptor beta chains from one sample, sequenced in a study of cytomegalovirus exposure and HLA in healthy donors. This table comes from immunoSEQ multiplex PCR, and its TCRdb copy is limited to in-frame clones, with some not included. The data hold approximately 120,000 clones, with around 70% observed a single time. The sequencing input was PBMCs. The receptors were gathered from a man aged 35-49 years in good health and CMV-seropositive. The CDR3 runs from the conserved cysteine through the conserved F or W. The D gene is left open where the match is weak. Where a row states a size, it is once, few, many or the class of an expanded clone; other rows omit it.

clone_size	cdr3_length	d_call	v_call	j_call	cdr3_aa	cdr3_nt
.	16	TRBD2	TRBV11-2	TRBJ2-3	CASSLGGGRATDTQYF	TGTGCCAGCAGCTTAGGAGGCGGGAGGGCCACAGATACGCAGTATTTT
.	13	.	TRBV5-1	TRBJ1-1	CASSLERGTEAFF	TGCGCCAGCAGCTTGGAGCGGGGCACTGAAGCTTTCTTT
.	15	.	TRBV6-5	TRBJ2-7	CASRRAGLSSYEQYF	TGTGCCAGCAGGCGAGCGGGCCTGAGCTCCTACGAGCAGTACTTC
.	16	.	TRBV6-5	TRBJ2-5	CASSYSTGTPTETQYF	TGTGCCAGCAGTTACTCAACCGGGACTCCGACAGAGACCCAGTACTTC
.	13	.	TRBV5-1	TRBJ1-2	CASSFGQNYGYTF	TGCGCCAGCAGCTTTGGACAGAACTATGGCTACACCTTC
.	16	TRBD2	TRBV7-6	TRBJ2-5	CASRPVGGGIQETQYF	TGTGCCAGCCGTCCGGTGGGCGGGGGAATTCAAGAGACCCAGTACTTC
.	14	.	TRBV7-6	TRBJ2-7	CASSLGTAVDEQYF	TGTGCCAGCAGCTTGGGGACTGCGGTGGACGAGCAGTACTTC
.	13	.	TRBV5-6	TRBJ2-1	CASSLARYNEQFF	TGTGCCAGCAGCTTGGCCAGATACAATGAGCAGTTCTTC
few	13	TRBD2	TRBV6-5	TRBJ2-1	CASKGLAGNEQFF	TGTGCCAGCAAGGGGCTAGCGGGCAATGAGCAGTTCTTC
.	13	.	TRBV7-8	TRBJ2-1	CASSPFRDNEQFF	TGTGCCAGCAGCCCCTTCCGGGACAATGAGCAGTTCTTC
.	17	TRBD2	TRBV5-4	TRBJ2-7	CASSFTAGAYDSYEQYF	TGTGCCAGCAGCTTTACAGCGGGAGCCTACGATTCCTACGAGCAGTACTTC
.	12	.	TRBV29-1	TRBJ2-7	CSVEDRIYEQYF	TGCAGCGTTGAAGACAGAATCTACGAGCAGTACTTC
.	15	TRBD2	TRBV7-2	TRBJ2-5	CASSLELAGQETQYF	TGTGCCAGCAGCTTAGAACTAGCGGGTCAAGAGACCCAGTACTTC
.	12	.	TRBV27	TRBJ1-1	CASGQMNTEAFF	TGTGCCAGCGGGCAAATGAACACTGAAGCTTTCTTT
.	15	TRBD2	TRBV28	TRBJ2-1	CASSLGLAGGNEQFF	TGTGCCAGCAGCCTCGGACTAGCGGGGGGGAATGAGCAGTTCTTC
.	15	.	TRBV7-9	TRBJ1-2	CASSSPGTLNYGYTF	TGTGCCAGCAGCTCTCCCGGGACACTTAACTATGGCTACACCTTC
.	14	TRBD2	TRBV5-6	TRBJ2-5	CASSLGTRSETQYF	TGTGCCAGCAGCTTGGGGACTAGATCGGAGACCCAGTACTTC
.	15	TRBD1	TRBV11-2	TRBJ2-2	CASSLLTGDTGELFF	TGTGCCAGCAGCTTGTTGACAGGGGACACCGGGGAGCTGTTTTTT
.	16	TRBD2	TRBV9	TRBJ2-3	CASSARTSGRADTQYF	TGTGCCAGCAGCGCGCGGACTAGCGGGCGAGCAGATACGCAGTATTTT
.	14	.	TRBV6-1	TRBJ2-2	CASRVSRGSGELFF	TGTGCCAGCAGAGTATCCAGGGGATCCGGGGAGCTGTTTTTT
.	13	.	TRBV5-1	TRBJ2-2	CASSLVATGELFF	TGCGCCAGCAGCTTGGTGGCAACCGGGGAGCTGTTTTTT
.	13	.	TRBV27	TRBJ1-2	CASSSPGGFGYTF	TGTGCCAGCAGTTCCCCGGGGGGGTTTGGCTACACCTTC
few	14	TRBD1	TRBV2	TRBJ1-2	CASSELGTGGGYTF	TGTGCCAGCAGTGAATTAGGGACAGGGGGGGGCTACACCTTC
once	15	TRBD1	TRBV6-1	TRBJ1-4	CASSRGQGENEKLFF	TGTGCCAGCAGCAGAGGACAGGGGGAGAATGAAAAACTGTTTTTT
.	14	.	TRBV11-2	TRBJ2-1	CASSLSGFYNEQFF	TGTGCCAGCAGCTTATCCGGTTTCTACAATGAGCAGTTCTTC
.	15	TRBD1	TRBV28	TRBJ2-7	CASSQLGTATYEQYF	TGTGCCAGCAGTCAGCTCGGGACAGCGACGTACGAGCAGTACTTC
.	16	TRBD1	TRBV5-4	TRBJ1-2	CASSLGVGGGANGYTF	TGTGCCAGCAGCTTGGGGGTTGGAGGGGGCGCAAATGGCTACACCTTC
.	14	TRBD1	TRBV29-1	TRBJ1-4	CSVGRGLSREKLFF	TGCAGCGTTGGCAGGGGGCTATCGAGAGAAAAACTGTTTTTT
.	12	.	TRBV6-5	TRBJ1-1	CASRDYGTEAFF	TGTGCCAGCAGGGACTACGGGACTGAAGCTTTCTTT
.	16	.	TRBV10-3	TRBJ2-5	CAISESKGGGQETQYF	TGTGCCATCAGTGAGTCGAAAGGGGGTGGACAAGAGACCCAGTACTTC
.	14	TRBD2	TRBV27	TRBJ2-7	CASSLSGGAGEQYF	TGTGCCAGCAGTCTATCGGGGGGGGCGGGTGAGCAGTACTTC
.	13	.	TRBV30	TRBJ1-5	CAWSVADNQPQHF	TGTGCCTGGAGTGTAGCCGACAATCAGCCCCAGCATTTT
.	16	.	TRBV5-1	TRBJ1-1	CASSLARSTLNTEAFF	TGCGCCAGCAGCTTGGCCAGGTCGACCTTGAACACTGAAGCTTTCTTT
.	18	TRBD2	TRBV4-1	TRBJ2-5	CASSQFPSSGTAEETQYF	TGCGCCAGCAGCCAATTCCCTTCTAGCGGGACTGCCGAAGAGACCCAGTACTTC
.	16	TRBD1	TRBV7-9	TRBJ1-2	CASSLAGQGALEGYTF	TGTGCCAGCAGCTTAGCTGGACAGGGAGCTTTGGAGGGCTACACCTTC
.	15	TRBD1	TRBV5-8	TRBJ1-1	CASSLGTGGNTEAFF	TGTGCCAGCAGCTTGGGGACAGGGGGAAACACTGAAGCTTTCTTT
.	16	TRBD2	TRBV28	TRBJ2-7	CASSNGLAGSPYEQYF	TGTGCCAGCAGCAACGGACTAGCGGGATCTCCCTACGAGCAGTACTTC
.	13	TRBD1	TRBV6-5	TRBJ2-7	CASSRTGTYEQYF	TGTGCCAGCAGTAGGACAGGGACCTACGAGCAGTACTTC
.	14	.	TRBV6-4	TRBJ2-3	CASPSKRVGDTQYF	TGTGCCAGCCCATCTAAGCGGGTTGGGGATACGCAGTATTTT
.	13	.	TRBV5-6	TRBJ2-3	CASSLAGGDTQYF	TGTGCCAGCAGCTTGGCTGGGGGGGATACGCAGTATTTT
.	15	TRBD1	TRBV5-8	TRBJ1-2	CASSLGQATNYGYTF	TGTGCCAGCAGCTTAGGACAGGCGACAAACTATGGCTACACCTTC
.	16	.	TRBV5-1	TRBJ2-3	CASSRGSGTSTDTQYF	TGCGCCAGCAGCCGAGGTAGCGGAACTAGCACAGATACGCAGTATTTT
.	15	.	TRBV28	TRBJ1-5	CASKRDTQGNQPQHF	TGTGCCAGCAAGCGGGACACCCAGGGCAATCAGCCCCAGCATTTT
once	16	TRBD2	TRBV7-2	TRBJ2-3	CASSLEVVLAGESQYF	TGTGCCAGCAGCTTAGAAGTCGTTCTAGCGGGAGAGTCCCAGTATTTT
.	15	.	TRBV7-8	TRBJ1-4	CASSLAPGDNEKLFF	TGTGCCAGCAGCTTAGCTCCAGGGGACAATGAAAAACTGTTTTTT
.	14	.	TRBV5-8	TRBJ1-1	CASSLDPGSTEAFF	TGTGCCAGCAGCTTGGATCCGGGAAGCACTGAAGCTTTCTTT
few	14	TRBD1	TRBV7-8	TRBJ1-2	CASSLGTGSYGYTF	TGTGCCAGCAGCCTCGGGACAGGTTCATATGGCTACACCTTC
.	14	TRBD2	TRBV6-6	TRBJ2-7	CASSFRLADYEQYF	TGTGCCAGCAGTTTTCGACTAGCGGACTACGAGCAGTACTTC
.	18	TRBD2	TRBV10-3	TRBJ2-1	CAITEGSGGASSYNEQFF	TGTGCCATCACTGAAGGTAGCGGGGGGGCTAGCTCCTACAATGAGCAGTTCTTC
.	15	TRBD1	TRBV25-1	TRBJ2-2	CASTITGGDTGELFF	TGTGCCAGCACTATCACAGGGGGCGACACCGGGGAGCTGTTTTTT
.	14	.	TRBV6-1	TRBJ1-1	CASSTYHRVTEAFF	TGTGCCAGCAGTACCTACCACAGGGTAACTGAAGCTTTCTTT
.	15	TRBD1	TRBV7-6	TRBJ2-5	CASSLLTGGPETQYF	TGTGCCAGCAGCTTACTAACAGGGGGCCCAGAGACCCAGTACTTC
.	15	.	TRBV5-4	TRBJ2-7	CASSLEEGRGYEQYF	TGTGCCAGCAGCTTGGAGGAAGGCAGGGGCTACGAGCAGTACTTC
.	14	TRBD1	TRBV29-1	TRBJ2-7	CSASVGGQGYEQYF	TGCAGCGCCTCGGTCGGGGGACAGGGGTACGAGCAGTACTTC
.	11	.	TRBV20-1	TRBJ1-5	CSALGPRAQHF	TGCAGTGCTCTGGGGCCTCGGGCCCAGCATTTT
.	11	.	TRBV2	TRBJ1-2	CATRAPYGYTF	TGTGCCACGCGTGCGCCATATGGCTACACCTTC
.	16	TRBD2	TRBV9	TRBJ2-1	CASSEQAGRSYNEQFF	TGTGCCAGCAGCGAACAAGCGGGAAGGTCCTACAATGAGCAGTTCTTC